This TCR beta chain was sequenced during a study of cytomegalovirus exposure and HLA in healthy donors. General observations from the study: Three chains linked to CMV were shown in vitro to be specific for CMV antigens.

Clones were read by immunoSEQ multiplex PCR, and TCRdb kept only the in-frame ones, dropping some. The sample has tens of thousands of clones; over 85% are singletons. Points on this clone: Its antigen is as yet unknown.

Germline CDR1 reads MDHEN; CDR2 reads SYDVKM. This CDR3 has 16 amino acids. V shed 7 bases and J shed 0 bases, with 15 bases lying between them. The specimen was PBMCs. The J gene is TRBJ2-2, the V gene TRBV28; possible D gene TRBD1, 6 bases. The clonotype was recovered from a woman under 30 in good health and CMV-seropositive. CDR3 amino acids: CASNKIGTPNTGELFF. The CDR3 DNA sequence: TGTGCCAGCAACAAGATCGGGACACCGAACACCGGGGAGCTGTTTTTT.